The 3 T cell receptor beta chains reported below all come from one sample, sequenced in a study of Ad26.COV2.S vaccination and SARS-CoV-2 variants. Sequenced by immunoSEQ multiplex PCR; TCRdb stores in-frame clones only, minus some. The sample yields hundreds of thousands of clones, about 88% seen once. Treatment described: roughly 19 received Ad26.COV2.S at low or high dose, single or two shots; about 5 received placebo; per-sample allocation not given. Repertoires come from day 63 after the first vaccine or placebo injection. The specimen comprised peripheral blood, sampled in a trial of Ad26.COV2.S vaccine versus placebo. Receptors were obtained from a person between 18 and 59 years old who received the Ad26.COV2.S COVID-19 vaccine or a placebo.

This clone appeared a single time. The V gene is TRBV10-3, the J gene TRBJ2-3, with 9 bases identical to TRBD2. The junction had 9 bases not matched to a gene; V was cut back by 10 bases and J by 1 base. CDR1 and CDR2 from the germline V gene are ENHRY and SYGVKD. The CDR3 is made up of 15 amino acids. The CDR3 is CATRLIAGGTDTQYF. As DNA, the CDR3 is TGTGCCACCCGATTAATAGCGGGAGGCACAGATACGCAGTATTTT.

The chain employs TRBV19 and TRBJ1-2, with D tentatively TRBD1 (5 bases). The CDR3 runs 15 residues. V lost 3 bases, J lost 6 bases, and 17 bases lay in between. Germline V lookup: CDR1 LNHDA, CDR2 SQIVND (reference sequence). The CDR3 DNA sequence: TGTGCCAGTAGTATGTGGGGGGGACCTCTCAATGGCTACACCTTC. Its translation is CASSMWGGPLNGYTF. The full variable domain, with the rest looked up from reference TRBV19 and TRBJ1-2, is DGGITQSPKYLFRKEGQNVTLSCEQNLNHDAMYWYRQDPGQGLRLIYYSQIVNDFQKGDIAEGYSVSREKKESFPLTVTSAQKNPTAFYLCASSMWGGPLNGYTFGSGTRLTVV.

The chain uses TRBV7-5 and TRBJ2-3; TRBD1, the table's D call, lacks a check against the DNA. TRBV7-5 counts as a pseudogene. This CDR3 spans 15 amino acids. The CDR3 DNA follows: TGTGCCAGAGAAACATTACGATGGACAGCCAATACGCAGTATTTT. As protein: CARETLRWTANTQYF.